This paragraph reports one T cell receptor (beta chain). Trimming cost V 3 bases and J 3 bases, with 18 bases left between them. Germline loops: CDR1 LNHNV, CDR2 YYDKDF (reference sequence). The CDR3 spans 17 residues. The PCR was carried out with 60 Vbeta primers and 13 Jbeta primers. Original data processing: In a later analysis, the count reached 74 million or so unique TCR beta chains, with around 10 million shared. Profiling relied on immunoSEQ multiplex PCR, and the TCRdb table lists in-frame clones only, not all of them. V, J and clone size reflect that table, while D and trimming were determined from the DNA. Of roughly 140,000 clones in the sample, about three quarters were seen once. This record comes from a study of cytomegalovirus exposure and HLA in healthy donors.

Material for sequencing was PBMCs. The sequence was obtained from a male donor in good health and CMV-seronegative. This chain links TRBV15 with TRBJ1-3, with D perhaps TRBD1 (6 bases). CDR3 loop: CATSRHTGQGVGNTIYF. The CDR3, as DNA: TGTGCCACCAGCAGGCATACGGGACAAGGAGTTGGAAACACCATATATTTT.